Below, one T cell receptor (beta chain) is given with its context. The length of the CDR3 is 16 residues. With 5 bases removed from V and 1 base from J, the gap between germline ends came to 17 bases. CDR1 and CDR2 (germline): SGHTA, FQGTGA. These data come from a study of blood T cell repertoires in COVID-19. Background on the study: Acute and convalescent COVID-19 specimens originated in the United States, Italy and Spain. Sources were T cells, B-cell-depleted T cells, or PBMCs; the material itself was cDNA or gDNA.

In the authors' workflow: Quantification of nucleated cells was approximated via reference gene primer amplification. This table comes from immunoSEQ multiplex PCR, and its TCRdb copy is limited to in-frame clones, with some not included. The V and J calls and clone size were taken over from that table, and D and trimming were inferred from the DNA. This table holds some 240,000 clones, around 83% found once. Sequenced input: peripheral blood. The clonotype comes from a man between 50 and 59 years old with active or convalescent COVID-19. V gene TRBV7-3 combines with J gene TRBJ2-5, with D possibly being TRBD1 (5 bases). The CDR3 sequence is CASSPGSGRLQETQYF. CDR3 coding DNA: TGTGCCAGCAGCCCAGGCTCAGGGCGCCTCCAAGAGACCCAGTACTTC.